This TCR beta chain was sequenced for a study of T cell responses to AZD1222 COVID-19 vaccine. Overall study findings and caveats: Just five to seven AZD1222 recipients tested seropositive at baseline.

The CDR3 is 13 residues long. CDR1 is SEHNR and CDR2 is FQNEAQ in the germline V gene (reference sequence). V was shortened by 3 bases and J by 5 bases, with 11 bases between the two germline ends. As to this clone: What it binds is unknown.

Produced via immunoSEQ multiplex PCR; TCRdb's table is partial and in-frame only. The sample comprises 150,000 to 200,000 clones, around 90% of which are singletons, and approximately 1.8% rests with the top ten. Source: peripheral blood, taken 28 days after the second AZD1222 dose. This receptor was taken from an adult who received the AZD1222 COVID-19 vaccine. The V and J genes are TRBV7-9 and TRBJ2-7; unclear D gene. The CDR3 DNA reads as TGTGCCAGCAGCTTCGGGCAGTTCAACGAGCAGTACTTC. Its protein is CASSFGQFNEQYF.